A single sample gave rise to the 28 T cell receptor beta chains below, sequenced in a study of cytomegalovirus exposure and HLA in healthy donors. The PCR had 60 Vbeta and 13 Jbeta primers. Sequenced by immunoSEQ multiplex PCR; TCRdb stores in-frame clones only, minus some. This repertoire includes under 50,000 clones. What was sequenced was PBMCs. The receptors come from a male donor in good health and CMV-seronegative.

V usage is TRBV27 and J usage is TRBJ1-4; no clear D gene. Germline V gene data show CDR1 as MNHEY and CDR2 as SMNVEV (reference sequence). This CDR3 has 13 amino acids. Trimming took off 5 bases at V and 8 bases at J, with 12 bases between the two ends. CDR3: CASSARTGEKLFF. In nucleotides, the CDR3 is TGTGCCAGCAGTGCCCGGACGGGAGAAAAACTGTTTTTT.

The chain is built from TRBV19 and TRBJ1-2; D gene unclear. V gave up 5 bases and J gave up 4 bases, with 5 bases separating them. Germline V gives CDR1 LNHDA, CDR2 SQIVND (reference sequence). The CDR3 consists of 11 residues. Here the CDR3 DNA reads TGTGCCAGTAGTTTCAGCTATGGCTACACCTTC. Translation: CASSFSYGYTF.

The rearrangement links TRBV11-2 to TRBJ2-7, with D tentatively TRBD1 (5 bases). V shed 5 bases and J shed 3 bases, with 23 bases lying between them. This CDR3 has 17 amino acids. Germline loops: CDR1 SGHAT, CDR2 FQNNGV. The CDR3 spells CASSDPTGSNFDYEQYF. The DNA for the CDR3 is TGTGCCAGCAGCGACCCTACAGGTTCGAATTTTGACTACGAGCAGTACTTC.

The chain links TRBV5-1 to TRBJ2-7; a weak D match, TRBD1 (6 bases). In germline, CDR1 is SGHRS, CDR2 YFSETQ. The CDR3 consists of 15 residues. Trimming left V 0 bases short and J 1 base short, with 11 bases between. For the CDR3, the DNA is TGCGCCAGCAGCTTGGATCCGGACAGATCCTACGAGCAGTACTTC. Residues: CASSLDPDRSYEQYF.

The V gene is TRBV7-3, the J gene TRBJ2-5; D ambiguous. The CDR3 consists of 13 residues. Germline V gene data show CDR1 as SGHTA and CDR2 as FQGTGA. V dropped 1 base and J dropped 4 bases, with 7 bases sitting between them. CDR3 sequence: CASSLSPGETQYF. CDR3 nucleotide sequence: TGTGCCAGCAGCTTAAGCCCAGGAGAGACCCAGTACTTC. Looking up the rest from reference TRBV7-3 and TRBJ2-5 gives the full variable domain: GAGVSQTPSNKVTEKGKYVELRCDPISGHTALYWYRQSLGQGPEFLIYFQGTGAADDSGLPNDRFFAVRPEGSVSTLKIQRTERGDSAVYLCASSLSPGETQYFGPGTRLLVL.

V is TRBV7-3 and J is TRBJ1-2, with 9 positions matching TRBD1. The germline V gene encodes CDR1 SGHTA and CDR2 FQGTGA. Losses at the gene ends were 1 base for V and 7 bases for J; bases not matched to a gene: 1. This CDR3 comprises 13 residues. The CDR3 DNA sequence: TGTGCCAGCAGCTTAAACAGGGGGCTTGGCTACACCTTC. Protein sequence: CASSLNRGLGYTF.

This rearrangement joins TRBV14 to TRBJ1-1, with 9 bases matching TRBD1. The ends lost 4 bases at V and 5 bases at J; junction bases unmatched: 8. Germline values: CDR1 SGHDN, CDR2 FVKESK. This CDR3 has 15 amino acids. The CDR3 loop reads CASSRLQGARTEAFF. The CDR3 DNA reads TGTGCCAGCAGCCGACTACAGGGGGCTAGAACTGAAGCTTTCTTT.

The chain has TRBV6-6 and TRBJ2-7; the match to TRBD1 covers 9 bases. CDR1 is MNHNY, CDR2 SVGAGI, per germline (reference sequence). This CDR3 is 14 amino acids long. With 4 bases clipped from V and 5 bases from J, the junction kept 6 bases outside the gene matches. The CDR3 sequence is CASSWDRASHEQYF. CDR3 DNA: TGTGCCAGCAGTTGGGACAGGGCATCGCACGAGCAGTACTTC.

The chain is built from TRBV2 and TRBJ2-3; 8 bases match TRBD2. In germline, CDR1 is SNHLY, CDR2 FYNNEI. V trimming: 2 bases; J trimming: 4 bases; junction bases outside the gene matches: 14. The CDR3 runs 18 residues. The CDR3 spells CASSEFLLGLVSADTQYF. For the CDR3, the DNA is TGTGCCAGCAGTGAATTTCTTTTGGGACTAGTCAGTGCAGATACGCAGTATTTT.

The chain couples TRBV7-9 to TRBJ2-5, with a tentative D call TRBD1 (6 bases). CDR3 length: 14 amino acids. V was pared by 6 bases and J by 3 bases, with 14 bases between. Germline assignment: CDR1 SEHNR and CDR2 FQNEAQ (reference sequence). CDR3 DNA: TGTGCCAGCAGTCTTTACAGGGACGAAGAGACCCAGTACTTC. Its translation is CASSLYRDEETQYF.

The CDR3 nucleotides read TGTGCCAGCAGCTTGGTTCGGGAACAAGCTTTCTTT. Translating gives CASSLVREQAFF. The chain employs TRBV5-6 and TRBJ1-1; D not resolved. V lost 0 bases, J lost 9 bases, and 9 bases lay in between. The germline CDR1 and CDR2 sequences are SGHDT and YYEEEE. The CDR3 extends over 12 amino acids. Looking up the rest from reference TRBV5-6 and TRBJ1-1 gives the full variable domain: DAGVTQSPTHLIKTRGQQVTLRCSPKSGHDTVSWYQQALGQGPQFIFQYYEEEERQRGNFPDRFSGHQFPNYSSELNVNALLLGDSALYLCASSLVREQAFFGQGTRLTVV.

The rearrangement joins TRBV4-2 to TRBJ2-5, with D possibly matching TRBD2 (6 bases). Germline-derived CDR1 and CDR2 are LGHNA and YNFKEQ. The CDR3 runs 15 residues. V dropped 3 bases and J dropped 1 base, with 12 bases sitting between them. The CDR3 loop is CASSQYRDFQETQYF. CDR3 sequence (DNA): TGTGCCAGCAGCCAGTACCGGGACTTCCAAGAGACCCAGTACTTC.

For the CDR3, the DNA is TGCGCCAGCAGTCAATCGGACAGTGTCTATGGCTACACCTTC. Its translation is CASSQSDSVYGYTF. The gene calls are TRBV23-1 and TRBJ1-2; D might be TRBD1 (6 bases). TRBV23-1 is designated an ORF whose function remains uncertain. The germline V and J ends were trimmed by 0 bases and 4 bases, with 9 bases remaining between them. The CDR3 has 14 residues.

The rearrangement joins TRBV5-1 to TRBJ1-1; no reliable D call. The germline V and J ends were trimmed by 1 base and 2 bases, with 12 bases remaining between them. Germline CDR1 is SGHRS and CDR2 is YFSETQ. CDR3 length: 15 residues. This CDR3 reads CASSLQITDNTEAFF. For the CDR3, the DNA is TGCGCCAGCAGCTTGCAGATTACAGATAACACTGAAGCTTTCTTT. Based on the CDR3 plus reference TRBV5-1 and TRBJ1-1, the full variable domain is KAGVTQTPRYLIKTRGQQVTLSCSPISGHRSVSWYQQTPGQGLQFLFEYFSETQRNKGNFPGRFSGRQFSNSRSEMNVSTLELGDSALYLCASSLQITDNTEAFFGQGTRLTVV.

The CDR3 is CASSVSVTPHTNYGYTF. The CDR3 DNA reads TGTGCCAGCAGCGTATCAGTGACACCGCATACCAACTATGGCTACACCTTC. The chain combines TRBV9 with TRBJ1-2, with D unresolved. The CDR3 length is 17 residues. Per germline, CDR1 SGDLS and CDR2 YYNGEE. Trimming stripped 1 base from V and 2 bases from J, with 18 bases between.

The rearrangement uses TRBV25-1 and TRBJ1-1; D might be TRBD1 (6 bases). The CDR3 has 13 residues. V lost 3 bases, J lost 3 bases, and 8 bases lay in between. Germline CDR1 MGHDK, CDR2 SYGVNS. The DNA of the CDR3 is TGTGCCAGCAGTGAGGGGGCCTACACTGAAGCTTTCTTT. It translates to CASSEGAYTEAFF.

The chain uses TRBV19 and TRBJ2-5; 7 bases are a match to TRBD1. Germline V gene lookup returns CDR1 LNHDA and CDR2 SQIVND (reference sequence). CDR3 length equals 15 residues. Losses at the gene ends were 3 bases for V and 4 bases for J; bases not matched to a gene: 8. For the CDR3, the DNA is TGTGCCAGTAGTATCGGACAGGCCCGGGGAGAGACCCAGTACTTC. Encoded protein: CASSIGQARGETQYF.

The chain joins TRBV25-1 to TRBJ1-2, with D uncertain. Trimming cost V 4 bases and J 4 bases, with 10 bases left between them. The germline V gene encodes CDR1 MGHDK and CDR2 SYGVNS. The CDR3 spans 13 residues. In DNA, the CDR3 is TGTGCCAGCAGTGGTGCGGCATTCTATGGCTACACCTTC. Encoded protein: CASSGAAFYGYTF.

CDR3 amino acids: CASSLSGAQPQHF. The CDR3, as DNA: TGTGCCAGCAGTTTATCGGGAGCTCAGCCCCAGCATTTT. V and J are TRBV27 and TRBJ1-5; D is unresolved. Trimming shortened V by 0 bases and J by 6 bases, and 6 bases separated the two germline ends. Per germline, CDR1 MNHEY and CDR2 SMNVEV (reference sequence). The CDR3 has 13 amino acids.

The chain carries TRBV18 and TRBJ2-2; a possible D gene is TRBD1 (6 bases). Germline V gives CDR1 KGHSH, CDR2 LQKENI. The CDR3 extends over 17 amino acids. Between the trimmed V and J ends, which lost 4 bases and 1 base, there was a span of 16 bases. For the CDR3, the DNA is TGTGCCAGCTCACGGACAGACTCCCTTCTGAACACCGGGGAGCTGTTTTTT. Protein: CASSRTDSLLNTGELFF.

V and J are TRBV6-1 and TRBJ2-7; 11 nucleotides align to TRBD2. V shed 0 bases and J 2 bases; nucleotides not matched to a gene: 0. Germline CDR1 reads MNHNS; CDR2 reads SASEGT. The CDR3 is made up of 15 amino acids. CDR3 sequence reads: CASSEASGGAYEQYF. In DNA, the CDR3 is TGTGCCAGCAGTGAAGCTAGCGGGGGGGCCTACGAGCAGTACTTC.

This chain uses TRBV6-5 with TRBJ1-6; the D gene is possibly TRBD1 (6 bases). This CDR3 has 14 residues. Trimming cost V 4 bases and J 12 bases, with 16 bases left between them. Germline values: CDR1 MNHEY, CDR2 SVGAGI. The CDR3 reads CASSLPGQNRPLHF. The CDR3 nucleotides read TGTGCCAGCAGTTTGCCGGGACAAAACCGACCCCTCCACTTT.

This sequence joins TRBV5-6 and TRBJ2-3; the match to TRBD1 covers 10 bases. This CDR3 spans 15 amino acids. Per the germline V gene, CDR1 is SGHDT and CDR2 is YYEEEE. V trimming: 0 bases; J trimming: 4 bases; junction bases outside the gene matches: 2. In nucleotides, the CDR3 is TGTGCCAGCAGCTTGGGACAGGGGGCTGCAGATACGCAGTATTTT. Translated, it gives CASSLGQGAADTQYF.

The gene calls are TRBV2 and TRBJ1-4, with no clear D. Germline V lookup: CDR1 SNHLY, CDR2 FYNNEI. Trimming stripped 2 bases from V and 1 base from J, with 5 bases between. This CDR3 spans 14 amino acids. The CDR3 loop reads CASSESITNEKLFF. DNA for the CDR3: TGTGCCAGCAGTGAATCAATAACTAATGAAAAACTGTTTTTT.

The CDR3 coding sequence is TGTGCCAGCAGTGTAAACAGGCGCGAGATCACTGAAGCTTTCTTT. Translating it yields CASSVNRREITEAFF. The chain carries TRBV6-6 and TRBJ1-1, with D possibly TRBD1 on 5 matching bases. V was shortened by 5 bases and J by 4 bases, with 17 bases between the two germline ends. CDR1 is MNHNY, CDR2 SVGAGI, per germline (reference sequence). The CDR3 has 15 residues.

The chain links TRBV14 to TRBJ2-1; a possible D gene is TRBD2 (6 bases). Germline loops: CDR1 SGHDN, CDR2 FVKESK. This CDR3 has 18 amino acids. The V end lost 3 bases, the J end lost 0 bases, and 18 bases lay between the germline ends. CDR3 coding DNA: TGTGCCAGCAGCCACCGCCTCACAGGAGGGAGCTCCTACAATGAGCAGTTCTTC. Translating gives CASSHRLTGGSSYNEQFF.

The J gene is TRBJ2-7, the V gene TRBV30, with D possibly TRBD1 on 5 matching bases. This CDR3 spans 14 amino acids. Deletions cut 7 bases from V and 3 bases from J, with 19 bases between. CDR1 is GTSNPN and CDR2 is SVGIG in the germline V gene (reference sequence). CDR3 bases: TGTGCCTCCACCCGAGAGAGCAGGGTCTACGAGCAGTACTTC. Amino acid sequence: CASTRESRVYEQYF.

The chain carries TRBV7-2 and TRBJ1-3; D unresolved. Germline V gene sequence: CDR1 SGHTA, CDR2 FQGNSA. The CDR3 is 14 amino acids. Deletions cut 0 bases from V and 4 bases from J, with 7 bases between. In DNA, the CDR3 is TGTGCCAGCAGCTTAGCTCGGGAGGGAAACACCATATATTTT. As protein: CASSLAREGNTIYF.